This T cell receptor (beta chain) was recorded in a study of post-analysis software for immune sequencing data. General study findings and limits: Patients carried several TRBV segments more frequently than controls did, and TRBV5-6, TRBV5-1 and TRBV20-1 were among them.

Unique molecular identifiers were carried by the TCR beta cDNA libraries. One entry per CDR3 protein, called by TCRdb with MiXCR from the PCR reads. The sample has 500,000 to 600,000 distinct CDR3 sequences, roughly 40% seen once; the top ten hold roughly 1.7%. As to this clonotype: What it binds is not known.

The CDR3 covers 15 residues. Trimming at V came to 0 bases and at J to 2 bases, leaving 3 bases not matched to a gene. Germline V gene data show CDR1 as MGHRA and CDR2 as YSYEKL. The clonotype originates from a girl between 10 and 17 years old with multiple sclerosis. Sequenced: blood. The V call is TRBV4-1, the J call TRBJ2-7, with 8 positions matching TRBD2. CDR3 in DNA: TGCGCCAGCAGCCAAGAACTAGCGGAGACCTACGAGCAGTACTTC. As protein: CASSQELAETYEQYF.